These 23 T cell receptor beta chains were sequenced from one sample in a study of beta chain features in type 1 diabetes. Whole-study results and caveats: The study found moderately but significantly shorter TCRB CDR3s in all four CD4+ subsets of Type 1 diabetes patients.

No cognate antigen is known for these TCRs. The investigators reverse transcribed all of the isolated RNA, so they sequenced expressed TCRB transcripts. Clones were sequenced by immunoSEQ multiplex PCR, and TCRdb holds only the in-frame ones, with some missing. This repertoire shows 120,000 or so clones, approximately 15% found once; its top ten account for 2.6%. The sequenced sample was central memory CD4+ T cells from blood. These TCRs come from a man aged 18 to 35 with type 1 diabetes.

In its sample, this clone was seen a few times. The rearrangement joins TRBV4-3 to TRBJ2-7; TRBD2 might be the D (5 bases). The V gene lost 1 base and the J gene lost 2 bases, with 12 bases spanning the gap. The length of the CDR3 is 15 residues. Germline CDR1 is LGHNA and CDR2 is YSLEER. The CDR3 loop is CASSQVPGYTYEQYF. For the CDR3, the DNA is TGCGCCAGCAGCCAAGTTCCGGGATATACCTACGAGCAGTACTTC.

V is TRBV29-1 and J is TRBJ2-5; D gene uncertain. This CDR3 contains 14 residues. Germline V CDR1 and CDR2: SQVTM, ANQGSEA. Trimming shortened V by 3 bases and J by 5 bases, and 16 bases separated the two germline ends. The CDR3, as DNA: TGCAGCGTTGACCGAGGCGGAGTAAAGGAGACCCAGTACTTC. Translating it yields CSVDRGGVKETQYF. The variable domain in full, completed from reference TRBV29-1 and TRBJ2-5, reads SAVISQKPSRDICQRGTSLTIQCQVDSQVTMMFWYRQQPGQSLTLIATANQGSEATYESGFVIDKFPISRPNLTFSTLTVSNMSPEDSSIYLCSVDRGGVKETQYFGPGTRLLVL.

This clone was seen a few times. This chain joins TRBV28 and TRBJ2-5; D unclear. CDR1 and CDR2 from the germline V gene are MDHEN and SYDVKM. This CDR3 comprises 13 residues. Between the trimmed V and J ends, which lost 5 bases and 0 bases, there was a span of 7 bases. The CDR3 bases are TGTGCCAGCAGTCCCTCGAACCAAGAGACCCAGTACTTC. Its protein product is CASSPSNQETQYF.

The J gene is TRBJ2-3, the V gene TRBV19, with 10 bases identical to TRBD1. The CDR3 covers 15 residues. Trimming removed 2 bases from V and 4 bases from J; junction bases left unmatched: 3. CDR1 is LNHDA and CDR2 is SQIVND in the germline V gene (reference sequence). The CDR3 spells CASSISDRGPDTQYF. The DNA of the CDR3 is TGTGCCAGTAGTATAAGCGACAGGGGGCCAGATACGCAGTATTTT.

The CDR3 region has the DNA TGCGCCAGCAGCTTGGATGGACCCCGGTACAATGAGCAGTTCTTC. Translating it yields CASSLDGPRYNEQFF. This chain uses TRBV5-1 with TRBJ2-1; no clear D gene. CDR3 length: 15 residues. V was pared by 0 bases and J by 4 bases, with 11 bases between. Looked up from germline, CDR1 is SGHRS and CDR2 is YFSETQ.

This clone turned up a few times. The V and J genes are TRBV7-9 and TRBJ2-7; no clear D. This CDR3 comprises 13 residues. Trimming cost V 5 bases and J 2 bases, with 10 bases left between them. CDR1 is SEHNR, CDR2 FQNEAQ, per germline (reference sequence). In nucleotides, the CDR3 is TGTGCCAGCAGCCTGGACGGACCCTACGAGCAGTACTTC. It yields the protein CASSLDGPYEQYF.

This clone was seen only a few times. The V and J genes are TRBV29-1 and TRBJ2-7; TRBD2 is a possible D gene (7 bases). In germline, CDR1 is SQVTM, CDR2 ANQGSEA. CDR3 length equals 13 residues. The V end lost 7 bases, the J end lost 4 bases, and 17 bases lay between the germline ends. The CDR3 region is CSAEGRGDYEQYF. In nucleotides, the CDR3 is TGCAGCGCCGAGGGGAGGGGGGATTACGAGCAGTACTTC.

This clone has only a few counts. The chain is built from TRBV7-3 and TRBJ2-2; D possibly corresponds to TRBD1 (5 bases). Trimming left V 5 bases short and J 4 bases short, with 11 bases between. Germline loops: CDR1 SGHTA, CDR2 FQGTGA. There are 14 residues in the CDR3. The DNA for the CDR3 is TGTGCCAGCAGCCTCGAGACAGTCACCGGGGAGCTGTTTTTT. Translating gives CASSLETVTGELFF.

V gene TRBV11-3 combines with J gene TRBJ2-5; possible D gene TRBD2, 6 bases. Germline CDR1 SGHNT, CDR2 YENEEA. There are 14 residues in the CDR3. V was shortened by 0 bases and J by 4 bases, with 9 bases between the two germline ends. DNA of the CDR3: TGTGCCAGCAGCTTAGATTTGGGGGGAGAGACCCAGTACTTC. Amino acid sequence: CASSLDLGGETQYF.

The CDR3 sequence is CAWSGDFFNEQFF. The CDR3 DNA sequence: TGTGCCTGGTCTGGGGACTTCTTCAATGAGCAGTTCTTC. The chain links TRBV30 to TRBJ2-1; a possible D gene is TRBD2 (6 bases). The ends were cut back, 5 bases at V and 6 bases at J, with 14 bases in the middle. The CDR3 runs to 13 residues. The germline V gene encodes CDR1 GTSNPN and CDR2 SVGIG (reference sequence).

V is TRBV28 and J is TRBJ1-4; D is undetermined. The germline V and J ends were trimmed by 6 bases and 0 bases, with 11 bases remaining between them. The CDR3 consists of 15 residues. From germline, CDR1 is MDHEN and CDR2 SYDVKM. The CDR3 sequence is CASSSPRTTNEKLFF. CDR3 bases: TGTGCCAGCAGCTCTCCCAGGACAACTAATGAAAAACTGTTTTTT.

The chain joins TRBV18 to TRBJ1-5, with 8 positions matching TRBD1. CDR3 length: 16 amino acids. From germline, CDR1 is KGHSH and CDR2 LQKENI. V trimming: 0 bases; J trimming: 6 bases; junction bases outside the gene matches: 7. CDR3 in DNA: TGTGCCAGCTCACCACCGACTTACAGGGGGAGTCAGCCCCAGCATTTT. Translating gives CASSPPTYRGSQPQHF.

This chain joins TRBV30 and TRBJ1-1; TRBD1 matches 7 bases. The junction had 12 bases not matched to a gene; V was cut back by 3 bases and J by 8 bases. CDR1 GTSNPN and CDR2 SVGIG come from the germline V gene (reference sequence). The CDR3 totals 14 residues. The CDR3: CAWRTGRGIGEAFF. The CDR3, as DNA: TGTGCCTGGAGGACGGGCAGGGGGATCGGAGAAGCTTTCTTT.

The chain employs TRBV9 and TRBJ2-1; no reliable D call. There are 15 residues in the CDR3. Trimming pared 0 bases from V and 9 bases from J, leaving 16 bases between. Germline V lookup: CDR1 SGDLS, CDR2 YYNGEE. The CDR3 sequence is CASSVVARIEGEQFF. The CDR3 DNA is TGTGCCAGCAGCGTAGTTGCTAGAATTGAAGGTGAGCAGTTCTTC.

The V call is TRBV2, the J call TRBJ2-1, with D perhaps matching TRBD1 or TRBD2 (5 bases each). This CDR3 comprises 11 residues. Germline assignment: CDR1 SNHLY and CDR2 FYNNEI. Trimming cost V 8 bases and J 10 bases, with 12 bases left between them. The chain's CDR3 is CASSTGTEQFF. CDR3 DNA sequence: TGTGCCAGCTCCACCGGGACCGAGCAGTTCTTC. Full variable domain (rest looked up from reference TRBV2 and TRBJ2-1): EPEVTQTPSHQVTQMGQEVILRCVPISNHLYFYWYRQILGQKVEFLVSFYNNEISEKSEIFDDQFSVERPDGSNFTLKIRSTKLEDSAMYFCASSTGTEQFFGPGTRLTVL.

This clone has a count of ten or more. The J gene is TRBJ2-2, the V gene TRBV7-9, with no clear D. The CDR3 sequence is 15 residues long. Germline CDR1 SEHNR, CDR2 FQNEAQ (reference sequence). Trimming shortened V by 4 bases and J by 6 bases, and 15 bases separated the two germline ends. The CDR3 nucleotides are TGTGCCAGCAGCTCTCCTCCCACTGGCGCCGGGGAGCTGTTTTTT. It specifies CASSSPPTGAGELFF.

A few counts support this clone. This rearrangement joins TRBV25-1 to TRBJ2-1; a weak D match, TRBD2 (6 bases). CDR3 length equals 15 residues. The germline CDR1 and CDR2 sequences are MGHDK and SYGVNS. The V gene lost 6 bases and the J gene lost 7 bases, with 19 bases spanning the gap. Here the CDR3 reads CASRRGYHPGNEQFF. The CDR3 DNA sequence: TGTGCCAGCAGGCGGGGCTACCATCCAGGGAATGAGCAGTTCTTC.

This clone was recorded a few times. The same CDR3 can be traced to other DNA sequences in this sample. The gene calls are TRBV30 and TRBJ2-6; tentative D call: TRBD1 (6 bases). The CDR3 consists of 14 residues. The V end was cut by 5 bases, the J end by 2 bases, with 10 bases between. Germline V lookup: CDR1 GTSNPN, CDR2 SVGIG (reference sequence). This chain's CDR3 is CAWGSGAGANVLTF. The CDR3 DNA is TGTGCCTGGGGATCAGGGGCTGGGGCCAACGTCCTGACTTTC.

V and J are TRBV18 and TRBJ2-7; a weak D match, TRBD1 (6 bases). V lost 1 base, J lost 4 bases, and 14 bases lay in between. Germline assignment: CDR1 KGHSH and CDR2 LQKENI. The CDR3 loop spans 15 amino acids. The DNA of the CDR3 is TGTGCCAGCTCACCACGGGGACAAGAACTTTACGAGCAGTACTTC. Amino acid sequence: CASSPRGQELYEQYF. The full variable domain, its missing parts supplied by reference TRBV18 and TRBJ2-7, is NAGVMQNPRHLVRRRGQEARLRCSPMKGHSHVYWYRQLPEEGLKFMVYLQKENIIDESGMPKERFSAEFPKEGPSILRIQQVVRGDSAAYFCASSPRGQELYEQYFGPGTRLTVT.

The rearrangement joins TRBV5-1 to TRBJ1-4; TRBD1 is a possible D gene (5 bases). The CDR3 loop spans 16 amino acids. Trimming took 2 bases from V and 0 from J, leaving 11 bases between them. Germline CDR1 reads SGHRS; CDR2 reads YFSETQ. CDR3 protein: CASSFLGGATNEKLFF. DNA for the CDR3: TGCGCCAGCAGCTTTCTCGGGGGTGCAACTAATGAAAAACTGTTTTTT.

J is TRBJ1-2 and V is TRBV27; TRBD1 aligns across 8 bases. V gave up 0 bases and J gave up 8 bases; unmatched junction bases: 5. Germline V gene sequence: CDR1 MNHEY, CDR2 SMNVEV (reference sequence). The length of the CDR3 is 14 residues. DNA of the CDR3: TGTGCCAGCAGTTTATCGGACAGGGTGGGCGGCTACACCTTC. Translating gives CASSLSDRVGGYTF.

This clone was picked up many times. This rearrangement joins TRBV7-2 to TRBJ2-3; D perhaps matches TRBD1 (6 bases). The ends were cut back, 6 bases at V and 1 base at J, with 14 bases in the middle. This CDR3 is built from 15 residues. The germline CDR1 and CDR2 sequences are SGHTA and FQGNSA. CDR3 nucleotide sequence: TGTGCCAGCAGTCCGGACAGTCTCGGCACAGATACGCAGTATTTT. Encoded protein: CASSPDSLGTDTQYF.

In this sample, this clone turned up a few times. The CDR3 sequence is CASRRGKGETQYF. The CDR3 DNA sequence: TGTGCCAGCAGGCGGGGGAAGGGGGAGACCCAGTACTTC. The chain uses TRBV2 and TRBJ2-5; 7 bases map to TRBD2. The CDR3 has 13 residues. J lost 5 bases, V lost 6 bases, and 6 bases had no gene match. Germline V gives CDR1 SNHLY, CDR2 FYNNEI. Full variable domain (remainder filled in from reference TRBV2 and TRBJ2-5): EPEVTQTPSHQVTQMGQEVILRCVPISNHLYFYWYRQILGQKVEFLVSFYNNEISEKSEIFDDQFSVERPDGSNFTLKIRSTKLEDSAMYFCASRRGKGETQYFGPGTRLLVL.